This T cell receptor (beta chain) was captured by sequencing in a study of T cells in Graves' hyperthyroidism and ophthalmopathy. Study-wide findings and caveats: Before onset, by a median of approximately 5.9 months, the model predicted ophthalmopathy. The blood repertoire included most of the expanded thyroid clonotypes above 0.001.

No progression to ophthalmopathy during 18 months of follow-up defined stable disease. Each diagnosis was grounded in clinical symptoms, serum thyroxine and TRAb, thyroid ultrasound, and orbital computed tomography. From germline, CDR1 is SGHTA and CDR2 FQGNSA. CDR3 length: 14 amino acids. With V trimmed by 1 base and J by 4 bases, 2 bases remained unmatched. The table lists this clonotype with a few counts. Its antigen remains unidentified. RNA transcripts served as the template for amplifying TCR beta CDR3 regions. The HTBI primer set was used in a first-round RT-PCR of the TCR CDR3. Using its own MiXCR run on the multiplex PCR reads, TCRdb lists one record per CDR3 protein. The repertoire consists of under 700,000 distinct CDR3 sequences, with about 43% occurring once and the leading ten covering 8.2%.

This TCR derives from a woman aged 18-30 years with Graves' hyperthyroidism. The chain links TRBV7-2 to TRBJ2-3, with 7 bases lining up with TRBD1. The sample consisted of peripheral blood or thyroid tissue (not recorded which). For the CDR3, the DNA is TGTGCCAGCAGCTTAGATCAGGGGGCAGATACGCAGTATTTT. It specifies CASSLDQGADTQYF.